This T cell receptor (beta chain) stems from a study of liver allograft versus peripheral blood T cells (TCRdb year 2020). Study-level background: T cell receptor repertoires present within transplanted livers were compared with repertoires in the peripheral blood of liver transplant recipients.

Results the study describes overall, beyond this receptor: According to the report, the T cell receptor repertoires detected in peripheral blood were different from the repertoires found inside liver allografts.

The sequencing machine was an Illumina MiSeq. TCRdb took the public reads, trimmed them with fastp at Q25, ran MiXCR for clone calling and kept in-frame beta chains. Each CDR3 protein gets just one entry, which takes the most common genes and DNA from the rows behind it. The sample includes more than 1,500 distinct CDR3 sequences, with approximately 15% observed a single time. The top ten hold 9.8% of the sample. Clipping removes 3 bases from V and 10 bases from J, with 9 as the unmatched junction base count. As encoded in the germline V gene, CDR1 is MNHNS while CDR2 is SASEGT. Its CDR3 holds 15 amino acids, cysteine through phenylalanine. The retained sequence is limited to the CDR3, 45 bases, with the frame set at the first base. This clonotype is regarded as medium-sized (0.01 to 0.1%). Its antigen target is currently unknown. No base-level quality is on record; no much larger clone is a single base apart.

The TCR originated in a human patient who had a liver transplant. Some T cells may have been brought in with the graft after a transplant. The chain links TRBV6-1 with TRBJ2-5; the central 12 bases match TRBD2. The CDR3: CASSEFGTSGSRQYF. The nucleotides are TGTGCCAGCAGTGAGTTCGGGACTAGCGGGTCACGCCAGTACTTC.